This TCR beta chain emerged from a study of blood T cell repertoires in COVID-19. On the study more broadly: PBMCs, B-cell-depleted T cells, or T cells were the source of the cDNA or gDNA that made up the material.

The CDR3 extends over 15 amino acids. V lost 1 base, J lost 4 bases, and 10 bases lay in between. Germline CDR1 MDHEN, CDR2 SYDVKM. This clone appeared a single time. Authors' methods: Estimated nucleated cell counts came from reference gene primer amplification. Sequenced by immunoSEQ multiplex PCR; TCRdb stores in-frame clones only, minus some. V, J and clone size reflect that table, while D and trimming were determined from the DNA. The sample gives 150,000 to 200,000 clones, around 84% of which show up once; roughly 19% is in the top ten. Input material: peripheral blood. This chain joins TRBV28 and TRBJ2-2, with D possibly TRBD1 on 6 matching bases. This clonotype was sampled from a woman at least 80 years old with acute or convalescent COVID-19. Written as DNA, the CDR3 is TGTGCCAGCAGTTTATCAGGGGCGGCCACCGGGGAGCTGTTTTTT. Protein: CASSLSGAATGELFF.